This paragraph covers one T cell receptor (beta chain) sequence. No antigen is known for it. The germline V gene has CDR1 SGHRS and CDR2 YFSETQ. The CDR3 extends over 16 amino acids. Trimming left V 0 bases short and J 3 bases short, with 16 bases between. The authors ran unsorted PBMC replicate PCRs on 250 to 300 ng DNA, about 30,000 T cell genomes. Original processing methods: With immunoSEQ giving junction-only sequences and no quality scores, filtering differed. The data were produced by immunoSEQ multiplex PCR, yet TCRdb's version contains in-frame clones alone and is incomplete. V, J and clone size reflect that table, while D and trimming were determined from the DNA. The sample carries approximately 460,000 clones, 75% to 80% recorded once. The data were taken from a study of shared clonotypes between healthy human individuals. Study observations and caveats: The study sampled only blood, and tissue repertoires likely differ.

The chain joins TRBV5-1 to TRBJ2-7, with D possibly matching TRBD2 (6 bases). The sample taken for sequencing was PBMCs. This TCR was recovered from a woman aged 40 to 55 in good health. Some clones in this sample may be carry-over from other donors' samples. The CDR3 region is CASSLGGNWEDYEQYF. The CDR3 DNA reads TGCGCCAGCAGCTTGGGGGGGAACTGGGAGGACTACGAGCAGTACTTC. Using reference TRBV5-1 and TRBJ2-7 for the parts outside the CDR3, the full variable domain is KAGVTQTPRYLIKTRGQQVTLSCSPISGHRSVSWYQQTPGQGLQFLFEYFSETQRNKGNFPGRFSGRQFSNSRSEMNVSTLELGDSALYLCASSLGGNWEDYEQYFGPGTRLTVT.